Presented here are 2 T cell receptor beta chains from one specimen sequenced in a study of T cell responses to AZD1222 COVID-19 vaccine. Clones were sequenced by immunoSEQ multiplex PCR, and TCRdb holds only the in-frame ones, with some missing. The table has about 60,000 clones, about 85% seen once. The input for sequencing was peripheral blood, taken on day 0 of AZD1222 vaccination. The receptor set was obtained from an adult in good health.

This clone was detected only a few times. The V gene is TRBV12-3 or TRBV12-4, the J gene TRBJ1-2; no definite D call. This CDR3 is 12 amino acids long. V dropped 3 bases and J dropped 4 bases, with 6 bases sitting between them. The CDR3 sequence: CASSLNSYGYTF. The CDR3 nucleotides are TGTGCCAGCAGTTTGAACAGCTATGGCTACACCTTC.

V gene TRBV6-1 combines with J gene TRBJ2-2; weak D call: TRBD1 (5 bases). Germline CDR1 and CDR2: MNHNS and SASEGT. Trimming removed 2 bases at V and 6 bases at J, with 10 bases between. The length of the CDR3 is 14 residues. CDR3 DNA sequence: TGTGCCAGCAGTGAATTAGTAGGGGCCGGGGAGCTGTTTTTT. Translation gives CASSELVGAGELFF.